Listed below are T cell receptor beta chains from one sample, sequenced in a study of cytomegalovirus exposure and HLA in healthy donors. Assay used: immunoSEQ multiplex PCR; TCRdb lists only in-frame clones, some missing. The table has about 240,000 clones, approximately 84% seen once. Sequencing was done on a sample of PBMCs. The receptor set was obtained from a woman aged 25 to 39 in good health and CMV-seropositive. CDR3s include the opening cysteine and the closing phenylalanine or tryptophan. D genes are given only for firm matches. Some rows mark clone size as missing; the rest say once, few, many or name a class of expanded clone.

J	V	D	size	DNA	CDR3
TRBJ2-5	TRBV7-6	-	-	TGTGCCAGCAGCTTATTGGAGGGGGAGACCCAGTACTTC	CASSLLEGETQYF
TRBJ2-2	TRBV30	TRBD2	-	TGTGCCTGGTCCCCGGGACTAGCAACCGGGGAGCTGTTTTTT	CAWSPGLATGELFF
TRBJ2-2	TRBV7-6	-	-	TGTGCCAGCAGATTATCCGGGGGATCTGGAAACACCGGGGAGCTGTTTTTT	CASRLSGGSGNTGELFF
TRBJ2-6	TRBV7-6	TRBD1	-	TGTGCCAGTTCGGGGACAGGGCCTCCTGGGGCCAACGTCCTGACTTTC	CASSGTGPPGANVLTF
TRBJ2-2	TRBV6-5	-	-	TGTGCCAGCAGTTACCCTTTAACCGGGGAGCTGTTTTTT	CASSYPLTGELFF
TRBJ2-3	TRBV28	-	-	TGTGCCAGCAGTTTCTACACAGATACGCAGTATTTT	CASSFYTDTQYF
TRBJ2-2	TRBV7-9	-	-	TGTGCCAGCAGCTTTAGCGTAGACACCGGGGAGCTGTTTTTT	CASSFSVDTGELFF
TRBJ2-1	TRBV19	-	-	TGTGCCAGTAGTTACCTAGGGGCAGGGGGCTGGGGGGGTGAGCAGTTCTTC	CASSYLGAGGWGGEQFF
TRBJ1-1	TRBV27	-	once	TGTGCCAGCAGTCCACTCGGGGGGCACACTGAAGCTTTCTTT	CASSPLGGHTEAFF
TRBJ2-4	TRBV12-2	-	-	TGTGCAAGTCGCTTAGCCCGGACTAGCGGGAGGGCCTCTGGCAAAAACATTCAGTACTTC	CASRLARTSGRASGKNIQYF
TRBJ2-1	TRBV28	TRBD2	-	TGTGCCAGCAGGTTAGCGGGAGGGGACTACAATGAGCAGTTCTTC	CASRLAGGDYNEQFF
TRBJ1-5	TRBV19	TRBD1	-	TGTGCCAGTACCTATATGGGCCGGCAGGGACAGGTTAGTCAGCCCCAGCATTTT	CASTYMGRQGQVSQPQHF
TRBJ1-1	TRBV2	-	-	TGTGCCAGCAGAACGTCTGAGAGCACTGAAGCTTTCTTT	CASRTSESTEAFF
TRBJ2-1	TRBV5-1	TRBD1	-	TGCGCCAGCAGCTTGGTCCCCGTGACAGGGGACAATGAGCAGTTCTTC	CASSLVPVTGDNEQFF
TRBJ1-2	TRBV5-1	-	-	TGCGCCAGCAGCTTGGACACCACGAACTATGGCTACACCTTC	CASSLDTTNYGYTF
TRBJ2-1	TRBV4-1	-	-	TGCGCCAGCAGCCAAGATGGGAAGGGGGAAAGCTCCTACAATGAGCAGTTCTTC	CASSQDGKGESSYNEQFF
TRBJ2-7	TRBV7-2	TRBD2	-	TGTGCCAGCAGCTTGTCTAGCGGCTACGAGCAGTACTTC	CASSLSSGYEQYF
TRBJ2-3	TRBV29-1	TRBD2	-	TGCAGCGTTCAATCAGGACTAGCGGGAGCTATTACAGATACGCAGTATTTT	CSVQSGLAGAITDTQYF
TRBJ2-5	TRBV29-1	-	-	TGCAGCGTTGCTGGGCAGGACCAAGAGACCCAGTACTTC	CSVAGQDQETQYF
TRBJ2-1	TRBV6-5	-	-	TGTGCCAGCGGGAGTCACTACAATGAGCAGTTCTTC	CASGSHYNEQFF
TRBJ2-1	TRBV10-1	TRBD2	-	TGCGCCAGCAGCCCTAGCGGGGGGTCCTACAATGAGCAGTTCTTC	CASSPSGGSYNEQFF
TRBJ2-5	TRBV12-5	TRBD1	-	TGTGCTAGTGGTTCAGGGGGCATAAAGACCCAGTACTTC	CASGSGGIKTQYF
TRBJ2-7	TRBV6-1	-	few	TGTGCCAGCAGTGAGTTCACCCTTCAGGCACCATACGAGCAGTACTTC	CASSEFTLQAPYEQYF
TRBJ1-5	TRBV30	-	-	TGTGCCTGGAGTCCCAGTCCTTATCAGCCCCAGCATTTT	CAWSPSPYQPQHF
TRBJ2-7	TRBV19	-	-	TGTGCCAGTAGTATAGATTCACAGGGCCCCTACGAGCAGTACTTC	CASSIDSQGPYEQYF
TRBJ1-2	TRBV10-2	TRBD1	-	TGCGCCAGCACCCCAGGGGGAGACTATGGCTACACCTTC	CASTPGGDYGYTF
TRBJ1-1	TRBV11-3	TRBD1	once	TGTGCCAGCAGCTTAGCAGGGGGGTCTGAAGCTTTCTTT	CASSLAGGSEAFF
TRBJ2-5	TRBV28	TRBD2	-	TGTGCCAGCTCCAGCGGGAGATTTCCGGAGACCCAGTACTTC	CASSSGRFPETQYF
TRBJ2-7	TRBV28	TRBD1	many	TGTGCCAGCAGCCTAACAGGGGGCCCGAACAGACGATACGAGCAGTACTTC	CASSLTGGPNRRYEQYF
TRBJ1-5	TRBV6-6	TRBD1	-	TGTGCCAGCAGTCGACAGGGGGATCAGCCCCAGCATTTT	CASSRQGDQPQHF
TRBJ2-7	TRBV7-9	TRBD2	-	TGTGCCAGCAGCCCGGGGGGAGGCAGACACTCCTACGAGCAGTACTTC	CASSPGGGRHSYEQYF